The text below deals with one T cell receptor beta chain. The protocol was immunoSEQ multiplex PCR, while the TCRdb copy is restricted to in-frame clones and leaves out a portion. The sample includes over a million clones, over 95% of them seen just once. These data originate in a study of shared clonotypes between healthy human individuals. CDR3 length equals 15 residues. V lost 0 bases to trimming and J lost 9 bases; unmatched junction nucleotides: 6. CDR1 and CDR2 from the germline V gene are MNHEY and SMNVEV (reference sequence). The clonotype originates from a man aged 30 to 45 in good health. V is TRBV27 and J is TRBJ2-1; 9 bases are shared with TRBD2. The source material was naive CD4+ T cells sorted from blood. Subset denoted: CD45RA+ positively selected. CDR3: CASSLSAGGPSEQFF. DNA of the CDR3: TGTGCCAGCAGTTTATCCGCGGGAGGGCCCAGTGAGCAGTTCTTC.